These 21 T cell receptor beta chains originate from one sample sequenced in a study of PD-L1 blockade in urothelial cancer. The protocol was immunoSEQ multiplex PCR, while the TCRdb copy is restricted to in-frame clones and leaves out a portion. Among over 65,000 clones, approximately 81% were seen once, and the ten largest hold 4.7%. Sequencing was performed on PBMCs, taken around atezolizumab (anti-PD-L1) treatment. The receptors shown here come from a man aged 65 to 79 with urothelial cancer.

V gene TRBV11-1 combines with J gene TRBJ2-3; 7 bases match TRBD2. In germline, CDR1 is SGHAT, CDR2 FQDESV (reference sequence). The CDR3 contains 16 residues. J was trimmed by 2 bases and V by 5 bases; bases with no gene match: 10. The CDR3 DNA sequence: TGTGCCAGCAGCAACCGGCGGGAGTGGTACACAGATACGCAGTATTTT. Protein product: CASSNRREWYTDTQYF.

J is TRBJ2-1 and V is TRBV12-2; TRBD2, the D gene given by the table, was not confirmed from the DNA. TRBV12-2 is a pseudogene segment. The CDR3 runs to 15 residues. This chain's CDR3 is CASRFLKQSEHEQFF. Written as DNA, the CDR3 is TGTGCAAGTCGCTTTTTGAAGCAATCTGAACATGAGCAGTTCTTC.

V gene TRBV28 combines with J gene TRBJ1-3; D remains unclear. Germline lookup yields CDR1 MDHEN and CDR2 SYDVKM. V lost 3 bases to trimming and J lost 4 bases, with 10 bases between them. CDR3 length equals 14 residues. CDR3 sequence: CASSFWAGGNTIYF. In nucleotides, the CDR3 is TGTGCCAGCAGTTTCTGGGCGGGGGGAAACACCATATATTTT.

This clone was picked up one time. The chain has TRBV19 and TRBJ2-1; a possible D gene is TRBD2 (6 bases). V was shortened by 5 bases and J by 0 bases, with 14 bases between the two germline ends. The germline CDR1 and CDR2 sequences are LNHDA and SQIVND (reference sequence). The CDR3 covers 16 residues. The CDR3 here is CASSALVGGSYNEQFF. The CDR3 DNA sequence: TGTGCCAGTAGTGCCCTGGTGGGGGGCTCCTACAATGAGCAGTTCTTC.

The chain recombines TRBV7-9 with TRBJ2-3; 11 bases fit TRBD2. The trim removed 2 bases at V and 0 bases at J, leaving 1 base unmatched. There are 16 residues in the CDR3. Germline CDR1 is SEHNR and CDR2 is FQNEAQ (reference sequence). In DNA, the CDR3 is TGTGCCAGCAGCTTATGGACTAGCGGGAGCACAGATACGCAGTATTTT. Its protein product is CASSLWTSGSTDTQYF. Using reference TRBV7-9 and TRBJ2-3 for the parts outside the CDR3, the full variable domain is DTGVSQNPRHKITKRGQNVTFRCDPISEHNRLYWYRQTLGQGPEFLTYFQNEAQLEKSRLLSDRFSAERPKGSFSTLEIQRTEQGDSAMYLCASSLWTSGSTDTQYFGPGTRLTVL.

The CDR3 here is CASSYSSGERELGETQYF. The DNA of the CDR3 is TGTGCCAGCAGTTACTCATCCGGCGAGCGGGAGCTTGGAGAGACCCAGTACTTC. The V call is TRBV6-7, the J call TRBJ2-5, with 8 bases that match TRBD2. TRBV6-7 is assigned to the ORF class and has an uncertain function. The V segment lost 0 bases and the J segment 4 bases; nucleotides outside the gene matches: 13. The CDR3 covers 18 residues.

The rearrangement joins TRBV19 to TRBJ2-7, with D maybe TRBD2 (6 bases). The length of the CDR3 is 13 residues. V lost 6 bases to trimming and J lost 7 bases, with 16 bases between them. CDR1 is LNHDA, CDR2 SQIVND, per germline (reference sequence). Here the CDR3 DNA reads TGTGCCAGTAGCCCCACGGGGGTACCGGAGCAGTACTTC. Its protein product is CASSPTGVPEQYF.

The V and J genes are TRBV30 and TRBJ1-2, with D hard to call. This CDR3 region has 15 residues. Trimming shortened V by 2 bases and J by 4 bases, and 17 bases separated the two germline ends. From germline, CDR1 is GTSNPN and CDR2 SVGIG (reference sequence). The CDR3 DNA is TGTGCCTGGAGTCCCCGAAGAGGAGGTTCCTATGGCTACACCTTC. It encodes CAWSPRRGGSYGYTF.

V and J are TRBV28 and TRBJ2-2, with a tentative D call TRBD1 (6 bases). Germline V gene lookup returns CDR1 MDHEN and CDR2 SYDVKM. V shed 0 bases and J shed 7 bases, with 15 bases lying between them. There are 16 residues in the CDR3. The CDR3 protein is CASSLWTGLDIGELFF. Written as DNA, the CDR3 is TGTGCCAGCAGTTTATGGACAGGCTTAGATATCGGGGAGCTGTTTTTT. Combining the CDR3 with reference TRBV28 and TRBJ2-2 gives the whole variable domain DVKVTQSSRYLVKRTGEKVFLECVQDMDHENMFWYRQDPGLGLRLIYFSYDVKMKEKGDIPEGYSVSREKKERFSLILESASTNQTSMYLCASSLWTGLDIGELFFGEGSRLTVL.

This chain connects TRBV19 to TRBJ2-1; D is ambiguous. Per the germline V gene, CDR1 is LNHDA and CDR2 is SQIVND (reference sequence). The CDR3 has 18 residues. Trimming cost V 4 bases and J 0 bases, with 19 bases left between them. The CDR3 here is CASSRSTPLESSYNEQFF. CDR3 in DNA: TGTGCCAGTAGTAGAAGCACGCCTCTCGAGAGCTCCTACAATGAGCAGTTCTTC.

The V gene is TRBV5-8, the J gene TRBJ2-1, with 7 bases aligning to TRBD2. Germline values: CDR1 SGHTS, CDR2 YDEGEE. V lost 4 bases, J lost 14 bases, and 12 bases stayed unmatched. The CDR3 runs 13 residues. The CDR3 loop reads CASSHYWGGSKFF. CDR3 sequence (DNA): TGTGCCAGCAGCCATTACTGGGGGGGTTCAAAGTTCTTC.

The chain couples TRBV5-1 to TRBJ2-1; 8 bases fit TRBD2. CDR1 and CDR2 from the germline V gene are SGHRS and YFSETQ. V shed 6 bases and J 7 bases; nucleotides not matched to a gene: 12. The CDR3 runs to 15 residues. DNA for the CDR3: TGCGCCAGCACCCCGGGAGGGACCGTGATTAATGAGCAGTTCTTC. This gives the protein CASTPGGTVINEQFF.

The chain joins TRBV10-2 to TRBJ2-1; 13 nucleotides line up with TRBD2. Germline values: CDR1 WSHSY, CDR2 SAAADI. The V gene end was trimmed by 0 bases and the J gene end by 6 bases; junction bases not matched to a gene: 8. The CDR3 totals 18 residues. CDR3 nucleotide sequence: TGCGCCAGCAGTGAGTCAGTTGGACTAGCGGGAGCATCCAATGAGCAGTTCTTC. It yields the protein CASSESVGLAGASNEQFF.

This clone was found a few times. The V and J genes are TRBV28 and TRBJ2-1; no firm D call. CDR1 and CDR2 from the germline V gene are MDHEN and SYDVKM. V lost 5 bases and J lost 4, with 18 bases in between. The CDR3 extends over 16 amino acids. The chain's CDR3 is CASSPLGSSLYNEQFF. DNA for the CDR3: TGTGCCAGCAGTCCCTTAGGTAGCTCCTTATACAATGAGCAGTTCTTC.

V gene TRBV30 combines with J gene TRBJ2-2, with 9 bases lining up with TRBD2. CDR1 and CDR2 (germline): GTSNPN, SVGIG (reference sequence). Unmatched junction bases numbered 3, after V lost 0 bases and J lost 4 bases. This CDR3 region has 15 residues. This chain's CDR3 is CAWSVLAGFTGELFF. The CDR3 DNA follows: TGTGCCTGGAGTGTACTAGCGGGCTTCACCGGGGAGCTGTTTTTT.

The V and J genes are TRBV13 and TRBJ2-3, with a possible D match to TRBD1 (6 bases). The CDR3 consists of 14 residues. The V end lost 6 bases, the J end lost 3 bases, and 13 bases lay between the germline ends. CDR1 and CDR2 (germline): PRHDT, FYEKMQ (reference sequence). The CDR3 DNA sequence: TGTGCCAGCAGATCTTGGACAGTTACAGATACGCAGTATTTT. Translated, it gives CASRSWTVTDTQYF.

In DNA, the CDR3 is TGTGCCAGCAGCCTTCCCAGACAGGGGGCCCCAGATACGCAGTATTTT. This sequence encodes CASSLPRQGAPDTQYF. The chain recombines TRBV5-4 with TRBJ2-3; 10 nucleotides agree with TRBD1. V shed 4 bases and J 4 bases; nucleotides not matched to a gene: 9. Germline V gene sequence: CDR1 SGHNT, CDR2 YYREEE (reference sequence). This CDR3 is 16 amino acids long.

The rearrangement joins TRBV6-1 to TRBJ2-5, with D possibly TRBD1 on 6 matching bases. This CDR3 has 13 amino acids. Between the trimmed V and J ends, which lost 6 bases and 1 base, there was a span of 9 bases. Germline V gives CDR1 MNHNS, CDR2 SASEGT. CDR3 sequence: CASRGQFQETQYF. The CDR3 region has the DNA TGTGCCAGCAGAGGACAGTTCCAAGAGACCCAGTACTTC.

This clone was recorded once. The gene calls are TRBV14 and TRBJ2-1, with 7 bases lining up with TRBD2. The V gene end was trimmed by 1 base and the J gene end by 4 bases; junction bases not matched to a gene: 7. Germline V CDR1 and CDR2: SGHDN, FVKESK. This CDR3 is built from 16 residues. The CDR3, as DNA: TGTGCCAGCAGCCAAGTACCAGCGGGGTCTTACAATGAGCAGTTCTTC. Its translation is CASSQVPAGSYNEQFF.

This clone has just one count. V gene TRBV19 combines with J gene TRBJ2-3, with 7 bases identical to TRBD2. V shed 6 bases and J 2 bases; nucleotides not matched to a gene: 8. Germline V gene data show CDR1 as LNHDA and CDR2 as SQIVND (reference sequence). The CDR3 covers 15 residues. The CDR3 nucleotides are TGTGCCAGTAGCACCTTAGCGGGTCCCACAGATACGCAGTATTTT. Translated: CASSTLAGPTDTQYF.

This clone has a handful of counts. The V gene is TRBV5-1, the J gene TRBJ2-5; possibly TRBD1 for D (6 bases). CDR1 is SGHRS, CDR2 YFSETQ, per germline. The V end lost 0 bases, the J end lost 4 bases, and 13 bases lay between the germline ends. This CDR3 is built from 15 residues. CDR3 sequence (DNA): TGCGCCAGCAGCTTGGTAGGACAGATACGAGAGACCCAGTACTTC. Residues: CASSLVGQIRETQYF.